The sequence of this T cell receptor beta chain was determined in a study of read filtering for tumor transcriptome and immune sequencing (dated by TCRdb to the early 2020s). For the study in its entirety: The cohort consisted of some 17 male and some 15 female patients, with a mean age of 65.9 years and an age range of roughly 40 to 85. Under revised international staging, 8 patients fell into R-ISS I, more than 15 into R-ISS II and about 7 into R-ISS III. After DNase treatment, whole-transcriptome libraries were prepared with the TruSeq RNA Access Library Prep Kit. TCR-region mapped reads per sample ranged from about 4 to 10.27 million with IR-seq versus only about 75 to 1,400 with RNA-seq. Using the same bone marrow samples, the study compared TCR repertoires obtained by targeted immune repertoire sequencing with those obtained by bulk whole-transcriptome sequencing. One main goal was a read-filtering strategy for immune repertoire data, in particular deciding whether clonotypes backed by only one read should be removed. Results and caveats for the whole study, not just this receptor: In IR-seq, around 80% of clonotypes but 3% to 4% of total reads were represented by single-read clonotypes, whereas in RNA-seq, around 73% of clonotypes and around 47% of reads were represented by single-read clonotypes. Compared with RNA-seq, IR-seq captured clonotypes at much higher depth and more reliably, and a smaller IR-seq throughput was enough to identify most shared clonotypes. The correlation between IR-seq and RNA-seq shared clonotype proportions was increased by removal of single-read clonotypes. The sorted CD138-negative fraction was composed of a mixed bone marrow immune population rather than of purified T cells.

As to this clonotype: Its antigen specificity is not known. No qualities accompany the bases; no much larger clone lies one base away.

TCR libraries were built from 400 ng RNA with the Immunoverse kit, using molecular barcoded adaptors covering alpha/delta and beta/gamma chains. TCR library preparation used the same RNA that went into transcriptome sequencing. An Illumina HiSeq 4000 with 2 x 150 cycles was used to sequence the TCR libraries. The authors' pipeline ran thus. Using MiXCR, which included quality filtering and error correction, TCR reads were aligned to human V, D, J and C references and then assembled into CDR3 clonotypes. The tcR package in R was used to analyze clonotype counts and gene usage diversity. For inspection of raw mapping reads, RNA-seq reads were mapped by STAR aligner version 2.5.3a onto GRCh37 of the human genome. To test the effect of sequencing depth on detected clonotypes, IR-seq fastq files were randomly downsampled using Seqtk 1.3. Starting from the raw public reads, TCRdb applied fastp trimming at Q25, assembled clones with MiXCR and retained in-frame beta chains. Merged by CDR3 protein, the rows form single entries marked with the most common genes and DNA. TCRdb's processing, not the authors' own work, is the source of the V and J calls. This sample gives about 39,000 distinct CDR3 sequences in total; around an eighth of them show up just once. The ten largest clones take up 6% to 7% of the sample.

The CDR3 measures 13 amino acids from cysteine to phenylalanine. Only the CDR3 portion is preserved as DNA: 39 bases, with reading frame beginning at the first base. V lost 5 bases and J lost 5 bases, and the count of bases not matched to a germline gene is 3. Based on the germline V gene, the CDR1 and CDR2 sequences are SGHTA and FQGTGA. Each patient had bone marrow sampled at the time of active disease. Ficoll-Hypaque density gradient centrifugation was used to isolate bone marrow mononuclear cells. Myeloma plasma cells were removed and CD138-negative cells were collected by negative selection after labeling with CD138 magnetic microbeads on a MACS separator. The purity of the isolated cells was checked by flow cytometry with CD138 antibodies on an Attune NxT. TRIzol reagent was used to extract total RNA, which was then quantified with a NanoDrop spectrophotometer. For each patient, paired RNA-seq and IR-seq were run on the CD138-negative bone marrow sample from that patient.

Recombination joined TRBV7-3 with TRBJ2-1; 7 bases in the junction line up with TRBD1. This clonotype originated in a donor at least 40 years old with multiple myeloma. Material: a population of CD138-negative cells sorted from bone marrow. Sample cell subset or site, as interpreted from the label and publication: bone marrow mononuclear cells depleted of CD138+ plasma/myeloma cells by negative magnetic selection. The bases are TGTGCCAGCAGCCGGGACAGAAACAATGAGCAGTTCTTC. Its coded protein is CASSRDRNNEQFF.